The 10 T cell receptor beta chains presented below share a single source sample, sequenced in a study of blood T cell repertoires in COVID-19. Clones were read by immunoSEQ multiplex PCR, and TCRdb kept only the in-frame ones, dropping some. The data hold some 95,000 clones, with around three quarters observed a single time. Specimen: peripheral blood. The receptors come from a man in his sixties or seventies with acute or convalescent COVID-19.

V usage is TRBV6-2 or TRBV6-3 and J usage is TRBJ1-1; D unresolved. Germline loops: CDR1 MNHEY, CDR2 SVGEGT. Trimming left V 2 bases short and J 0 bases short, with 10 bases between. This CDR3 spans 15 amino acids. CDR3 DNA: TGTGCCAGCAGTTACCGGCAGGCAATGAACACTGAAGCTTTCTTT. Protein sequence: CASSYRQAMNTEAFF.

In its sample, this clone was seen once. The chain combines TRBV5-1 with TRBJ1-2; possible D gene TRBD1, 5 bases. This CDR3 region has 11 residues. Germline CDR1 and CDR2: SGHRS and YFSETQ. Trimming stripped 3 bases from V and 7 bases from J, with 7 bases between. The CDR3 protein is CASSSTGGYTF. Here the CDR3 DNA reads TGCGCCAGCAGCTCAACAGGTGGCTACACCTTC. The full variable domain, completed using reference TRBV5-1 and TRBJ1-2, is KAGVTQTPRYLIKTRGQQVTLSCSPISGHRSVSWYQQTPGQGLQFLFEYFSETQRNKGNFPGRFSGRQFSNSRSEMNVSTLELGDSALYLCASSSTGGYTFGSGTRLTVV.

The chain carries TRBV9 and TRBJ1-1; D is unclear. Trimming stripped 2 bases from V and 5 bases from J, with 16 bases between. Germline CDR1 SGDLS, CDR2 YYNGEE. This CDR3 is built from 15 residues. CDR3 sequence: CASSVSAGPRTEAFF. The CDR3 bases are TGTGCCAGCAGCGTGTCCGCAGGCCCCCGGACTGAAGCTTTCTTT. The entire variable domain, with the rest obtained from reference TRBV9 and TRBJ1-1, is as follows: DSGVTQTPKHLITATGQRVTLRCSPRSGDLSVYWYQQSLDQGLQFLIQYYNGEERAKGNILERFSAQQFPDLHSELNLSSLELGDSALYFCASSVSAGPRTEAFFGQGTRLTVV.

The CDR3 DNA reads as TGTGCCAGCAGCCACAGGGTAGGATCATATGGCTACACCTTC. Protein sequence: CASSHRVGSYGYTF. The gene calls are TRBV6-5 and TRBJ1-2; TRBD1 is a possible D gene (6 bases). The length of the CDR3 is 14 residues. The V and J ends lost 6 bases and 5 bases respectively, with 16 bases between them. Germline assignment: CDR1 MNHEY and CDR2 SVGAGI.

The chain links TRBV19 to TRBJ1-5; 7 bases align to TRBD1. The CDR3 length is 14 residues. The V and J ends lost 7 bases and 2 bases, in that order; junction bases with no gene match: 5. Germline V gene lookup returns CDR1 LNHDA and CDR2 SQIVND (reference sequence). CDR3 loop: CASNPDRGNQPQHF. CDR3 nucleotide sequence: TGTGCCAGTAACCCTGACAGGGGCAATCAGCCCCAGCATTTT.

This chain uses TRBV11-1 with TRBJ2-1; no reliable D call. V gave up 0 bases and J gave up 0 bases, with 9 bases separating them. Germline CDR1 SGHAT, CDR2 FQDESV (reference sequence). CDR3 length equals 16 residues. This CDR3 reads CASSLARVTSYNEQFF. CDR3 in DNA: TGTGCCAGCAGCTTAGCCCGGGTTACCTCCTACAATGAGCAGTTCTTC.

The chain recombines TRBV5-1 with TRBJ2-3; 8 bases are a match to TRBD1. Germline V gene sequence: CDR1 SGHRS, CDR2 YFSETQ. V lost 5 bases, J lost 4 bases, and 6 bases stayed unmatched. This CDR3 spans 14 amino acids. The CDR3 loop is CASSKAGGADTQYF. DNA for the CDR3: TGCGCCAGCAGTAAGGCAGGGGGCGCAGATACGCAGTATTTT.

CDR3 nucleotides: TGTGCCACCAGTGTCGGTGCGGACACTGAAGCTTTCTTT. It is translated as CATSVGADTEAFF. The genes are TRBV24-1 and TRBJ1-1, with no clear D. The CDR3 has 13 residues. Germline V gives CDR1 KGHDR, CDR2 SFDVKD. Trimming cost V 5 bases and J 3 bases, with 9 bases left between them.

This clone was seen only a few times. The V gene is TRBV27, the J gene TRBJ2-3; D uncertain. The CDR3 extends over 16 amino acids. CDR1 is MNHEY and CDR2 is SMNVEV in the germline V gene (reference sequence). Trimming left V 0 bases short and J 2 bases short, with 12 bases between. DNA for the CDR3: TGTGCCAGCAGTTTATCGGGCAGTATCTACACAGATACGCAGTATTTT. It yields the protein CASSLSGSIYTDTQYF.

The genes are TRBV2 and TRBJ2-4, with 7 bases matching TRBD1. Germline V lookup: CDR1 SNHLY, CDR2 FYNNEI. This CDR3 spans 15 amino acids. The junction had 10 bases not matched to a gene; V was cut back by 4 bases and J by 7 bases. The CDR3 loop reads CASSVIPGTENIQYF. CDR3 DNA sequence: TGTGCCAGCAGTGTAATCCCCGGGACAGAGAACATTCAGTACTTC. The full variable domain, completed using reference TRBV2 and TRBJ2-4, is EPEVTQTPSHQVTQMGQEVILRCVPISNHLYFYWYRQILGQKVEFLVSFYNNEISEKSEIFDDQFSVERPDGSNFTLKIRSTKLEDSAMYFCASSVIPGTENIQYFGAGTRLSVL.